Listed below are T cell receptor beta chains from one sample, sequenced in a study of post-analysis software for immune sequencing data. MiXCR, run by TCRdb on the PCR reads, gives a single entry per CDR3 protein. Of under 200,000 distinct CDR3 sequences listed, 30% to 45% are singletons. The starting material was blood, obtained after autologous hematopoietic stem cell transplantation. These receptors all stem from a girl under 18 with multiple sclerosis. The CDR3 runs from the conserved cysteine through the conserved F or W. The D gene is left open where the match is weak. Some rows mark clone size as missing; the rest say once, few, many or name a class of expanded clone.

abundance	d_gene	j_gene	v_gene	CDR3aa	CDR3nt
NA	NA	TRBJ1-2	TRBV24-1	CATSDPRQPRYTF	TGTGCCACCAGTGACCCAAGACAGCCACGCTACACCTTC
few	NA	TRBJ2-3	TRBV4-3	CASSHGLALTDTQYF	TGCGCCAGCAGCCATGGTTTAGCGCTCACAGATACGCAGTATTTT
few	NA	TRBJ1-2	TRBV29-1	CSVDGRDYGYTF	TGCAGCGTTGATGGCAGGGATTATGGCTACACCTTC
NA	NA	TRBJ1-4	TRBV12-3/TRBV12-4	CASKVGATNEKLFF	TGTGCCAGCAAAGTGGGTGCAACTAATGAAAAACTGTTTTTT
few	NA	TRBJ1-5	TRBV12-3/TRBV12-4	CASSSSGESNQPQHF	TGTGCCAGCAGTTCGTCGGGTGAGAGCAATCAGCCCCAGCATTTT
NA	TRBD1	TRBJ2-1	TRBV7-7	CASSLGGQGREQFF	TGTGCTAGCAGCTTAGGCGGACAGGGCAGGGAGCAGTTCTTC
few	NA	TRBJ2-3	TRBV7-3	CASSLGQGITATDTQYF	TGTGCCAGCAGCTTGGGGCAGGGAATAACAGCCACAGATACGCAGTATTTT
NA	NA	TRBJ1-2	TRBV3-1	CASSPEAGAFWDYGYTF	TGTGCCAGCAGCCCCGAGGCAGGGGCCTTCTGGGACTATGGCTACACCTTC
NA	NA	TRBJ2-3	TRBV20-1	CSARVGRGTDTQYF	TGCAGTGCTAGAGTGGGACGGGGCACAGATACGCAGTATTTT
NA	NA	TRBJ1-1	TRBV5-1	CASSPAFESGNTEAFF	TGCGCCAGCAGCCCTGCCTTCGAAAGTGGGAACACTGAAGCTTTCTTT
NA	TRBD1	TRBJ2-5	TRBV20-1	CSADTGQLLETQYF	TGCAGTGCGGACACGGGACAGCTTTTGGAGACCCAGTACTTC
NA	NA	TRBJ2-7	TRBV25-1	CAGRRGTDYEQYF	TGTGCCGGCAGGAGGGGGACAGACTACGAGCAGTACTTC
NA	TRBD2	TRBJ2-7	TRBV24-1	CATSDPSGSYEQYF	TGTGCCACCAGTGATCCTAGCGGCTCCTACGAGCAGTACTTC
NA	NA	TRBJ2-1	TRBV6-1	CASRYSREQFF	TGTGCCAGCCGCTACTCCAGAGAGCAGTTCTTC
NA	TRBD2	TRBJ2-1	TRBV28	CASSLGGGNGYNEQFF	TGTGCCAGCAGTTTAGGGGGAGGGAATGGGTACAATGAGCAGTTCTTC
NA	TRBD2	TRBJ2-1	TRBV12-3/TRBV12-4	CASGKGLAGTNEQFF	TGTGCCAGCGGGAAGGGACTAGCGGGAACCAATGAGCAGTTCTTC
few	TRBD2	TRBJ2-3	TRBV27	CASSFRSGRDTDTQYF	TGTGCCAGCAGTTTCCGTAGCGGGAGGGACACAGATACGCAGTATTTT
NA	NA	TRBJ2-1	TRBV12-3/TRBV12-4	CASRLSGHYEQFF	TGTGCCAGCAGGTTATCGGGACATTATGAGCAGTTCTTC
few	NA	TRBJ2-1	TRBV24-1	CATSDDAVGYNEQFF	TGTGCCACCAGTGATGACGCAGTGGGCTACAATGAGCAGTTCTTC
few	NA	TRBJ2-5	TRBV9	CASSVGPGAAETQYF	TGTGCCAGCAGCGTAGGTCCGGGAGCGGCAGAGACCCAGTACTTC
NA	NA	TRBJ2-1	TRBV3-1	CASSQRLYNEQFF	TGTGCCAGCAGCCAAAGGCTCTACAATGAGCAGTTCTTC
many	NA	TRBJ1-1	TRBV7-6	CASSLVAPRWGASTEAFF	TGTGCCAGCAGCTTAGTGGCGCCCCGGTGGGGAGCCAGCACTGAAGCTTTCTTT
NA	TRBD2	TRBJ2-7	TRBV9	CASSVGAGGLEQYF	TGTGCCAGCAGCGTAGGGGCGGGGGGGCTCGAGCAGTACTTC
NA	TRBD2	TRBJ2-1	TRBV5-1	CASSGLAGVRNEQFF	TGCGCCAGCAGCGGCTTAGCGGGAGTTCGGAATGAGCAGTTCTTC
NA	TRBD2	TRBJ2-5	TRBV20-1	CSAGFSLAGETQYF	TGCAGTGCTGGATTTAGCCTAGCGGGGGAGACCCAGTACTTC
NA	NA	TRBJ2-7	TRBV7-9	CASSLTAGAGEQYF	TGTGCCAGCAGCCTGACAGCCGGCGCTGGAGAGCAGTACTTC
NA	TRBD2	TRBJ2-1	TRBV5-1	CASSKGPAGALNEQFF	TGCGCCAGCAGCAAGGGACCAGCGGGAGCTCTCAATGAGCAGTTCTTC
NA	TRBD2	TRBJ2-7	TRBV20-1	CSAIPAGAYEQYF	TGCAGTGCCATCCCAGCGGGAGCCTACGAGCAGTACTTC
few	NA	TRBJ1-6	TRBV27	CASSLGAGPNSPLHF	TGTGCCAGCAGTTTAGGGGCGGGGCCAAATTCACCCCTCCACTTT
many	TRBD2	TRBJ2-1	TRBV28	CASSLALAGGVDEQFF	TGTGCCAGCAGTTTGGCACTAGCGGGAGGTGTGGATGAGCAGTTCTTC
NA	NA	TRBJ1-2	TRBV5-1	CASSPDSHPSGGYTF	TGCGCCAGCAGCCCTGACAGTCACCCCTCGGGTGGCTACACCTTC
NA	TRBD1	TRBJ2-5	TRBV28	CASRQGTVGQETQYF	TGTGCCAGCAGACAAGGGACAGTAGGACAAGAGACCCAGTACTTC